This T cell receptor (beta chain) was recovered during a study of blood T cell repertoires in COVID-19. Profiled with immunoSEQ multiplex PCR; TCRdb holds only in-frame clones, not every one. The sample includes roughly 250,000 clones, about 88% seen only once; the top ten take 3%. Participants spanned ages 18 to 89 years and resided in roughly 26 US areas. Germline CDR1 and CDR2: SGHTA and FQGNSA. This CDR3 has 15 amino acids. Trimming stripped 5 bases from V and 1 base from J, with 15 bases between. The sample comprised PBMCs or T cells enriched from blood (not recorded which). The clonotype was recovered from a woman between 45 and 65 years old who had recovered from COVID-19. This chain uses TRBV7-2 with TRBJ2-7; D is possibly TRBD2 (6 bases). CDR3 coding DNA: TGTGCCAGCAGCCCGGGGGTAGCAGGATCCTACGAGCAGTACTTC. It translates to CASSPGVAGSYEQYF.